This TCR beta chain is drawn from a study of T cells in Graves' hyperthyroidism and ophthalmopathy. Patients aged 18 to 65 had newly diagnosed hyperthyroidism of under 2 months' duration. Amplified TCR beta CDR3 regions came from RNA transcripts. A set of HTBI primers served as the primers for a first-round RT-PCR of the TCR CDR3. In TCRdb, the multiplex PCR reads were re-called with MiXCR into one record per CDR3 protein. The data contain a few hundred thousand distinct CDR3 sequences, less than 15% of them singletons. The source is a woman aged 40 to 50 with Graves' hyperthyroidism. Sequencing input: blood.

CDR3 protein: CASTLGAQRNEQFF. CDR3 nucleotides: TGTGCCAGCACCCTGGGGGCCCAGAGGAATGAGCAGTTCTTC. V and J are TRBV12-3 or TRBV12-4 and TRBJ2-1; possible D gene TRBD1, 6 bases. The CDR3 consists of 14 residues. V shed 7 bases and J shed 7 bases, with 17 bases lying between them.